Following are 29 T cell receptor beta chains from one sample sequenced in a study of OX40 agonist ivuxolimab in advanced cancers. TCRdb's copy holds only in-frame clones and misses some; the assay was immunoSEQ multiplex PCR. The sample shows some 80,000 clones, approximately 83% of them seen only once. The specimen comprised CD4+ or CD8+ T cells sorted from blood, sampled in a trial of the OX40 agonist ivuxolimab. Receptors originate from an adult with an advanced solid tumor such as melanoma, head and neck, liver or kidney cancer.

The sample holds a few counts of this clone. The rearrangement uses TRBV7-9 and TRBJ1-2; D gene uncertain. The V gene's germline CDR1 is SEHNR and CDR2 FQNEAQ (reference sequence). V was clipped by 2 bases and J by 6 bases, with 13 bases between them. CDR3 length equals 14 residues. This CDR3 is CASSLRPGFNGYTF. The CDR3 bases are TGTGCCAGCAGCTTAAGGCCTGGGTTTAATGGCTACACCTTC.

The CDR3 DNA follows: TGTGCCAGCAGCTTATTCGTCGACACCAAACTGGAGACCCAGTACTTC. This translates into CASSLFVDTKLETQYF. The chain couples TRBV11-2 to TRBJ2-5; D remains ambiguous. This CDR3 is built from 16 residues. The germline gives CDR1 SGHAT, CDR2 FQNNGV. V lost 2 bases and J lost 5, with 18 bases in between.

The chain combines TRBV6-6 with TRBJ2-7; maybe TRBD2 (5 bases). The germline CDR1 and CDR2 sequences are MNHNY and SVGAGI (reference sequence). There are 15 residues in the CDR3. V lost 6 bases and J lost 0, with 15 bases in between. The CDR3: CASRPPTGSSYEQYF. The DNA for the CDR3 is TGTGCCAGCAGACCCCCGACGGGGAGCTCCTACGAGCAGTACTTC.

The genes are TRBV18 and TRBJ1-4; D might be TRBD1 (6 bases). The germline V gene encodes CDR1 KGHSH and CDR2 LQKENI. CDR3 size: 15 residues. Trimming removed 4 bases at V and 5 bases at J, with 14 bases between. For the CDR3, the DNA is TGTGCCAGCTCACTCCGCGGACAGATCAATGAAAAACTGTTTTTT. Protein: CASSLRGQINEKLFF.

This chain uses TRBV4-3 with TRBJ1-2; D is ambiguous. V lost 0 bases, J lost 1 base, and 9 bases lay in between. CDR1 is LGHNA, CDR2 YSLEER, per germline. The CDR3 runs to 15 residues. This CDR3 is CASSQDPSFNYGYTF. DNA of the CDR3: TGCGCCAGCAGCCAAGACCCGAGTTTTAACTATGGCTACACCTTC.

This clone showed up just a few times. The V call is TRBV5-4, the J call TRBJ1-2; D call uncertain. The germline V gene encodes CDR1 SGHNT and CDR2 YYREEE (reference sequence). The CDR3 has 15 residues. V was clipped by 4 bases and J by 2 bases, with 15 bases between them. Here the CDR3 DNA reads TGTGCCAGCAGCGCAAATCCCCGGGTAAACTATGGCTACACCTTC. It is translated as CASSANPRVNYGYTF.

This clone was seen a handful of times. The V gene is TRBV4-2, the J gene TRBJ2-1; 8 bases align to TRBD1. Germline values: CDR1 LGHNA, CDR2 YNFKEQ. CDR3 length: 14 residues. V shed 4 bases and J 6 bases; nucleotides not matched to a gene: 5. Written as DNA, the CDR3 is TGTGCCAGCAGCCGGGGACAGGCTTCCAATGAGCAGTTCTTC. Amino acids: CASSRGQASNEQFF.

The chain couples TRBV6-6 to TRBJ2-3, with D perhaps being TRBD1 or TRBD2 (5 bases each). Per the germline V gene, CDR1 is MNHNY and CDR2 is SVGAGI (reference sequence). Trimming removed 6 bases from V and 4 bases from J, with 8 bases in between. This CDR3 comprises 12 residues. This chain's CDR3 is CASSQGADTQYF. Written as DNA, the CDR3 is TGTGCCAGCAGCCAGGGAGCAGATACGCAGTATTTT.

This chain links TRBV7-6 with TRBJ2-7; 13 positions match TRBD2. CDR3 length: 16 amino acids. V was clipped by 4 bases and J by 0 bases; unmatched bases: 3. Germline CDR1 is SGHVS and CDR2 is FNYEAQ. CDR3 loop: CASSSTSGRSSYEQYF. The CDR3, as DNA: TGTGCCAGCAGCTCGACTAGCGGGAGGAGCTCCTACGAGCAGTACTTC.

This sequence joins TRBV7-9 and TRBJ2-3, with D possibly being TRBD1 (6 bases). CDR3 size: 15 residues. V was shortened by 3 bases and J by 0 bases, with 10 bases between the two germline ends. The germline CDR1 and CDR2 sequences are SEHNR and FQNEAQ (reference sequence). The CDR3 nucleotides read TGTGCCAGCAGCTTGGGACACCTTAGCACAGATACGCAGTATTTT. It yields the protein CASSLGHLSTDTQYF.

The genes are TRBV19 and TRBJ2-5; D possibly corresponds to TRBD1 (5 bases). Germline V gene lookup returns CDR1 LNHDA and CDR2 SQIVND (reference sequence). The CDR3 totals 12 residues. The V end lost 5 bases, the J end lost 5 bases, and 9 bases lay between the germline ends. CDR3 residues: CASSSPGETQYF. In DNA form, the CDR3 reads TGTGCCAGTAGTTCTCCAGGGGAGACCCAGTACTTC.

This clone was counted once. This chain uses TRBV29-1 with TRBJ1-1; 7 positions agree with TRBD1. CDR3 size: 13 residues. Germline V gene sequence: CDR1 SQVTM, CDR2 ANQGSEA. V trimming: 8 bases; J trimming: 1 base; junction bases outside the gene matches: 7. In nucleotides, the CDR3 is TGCAGCTCCTTGGACAGGCAGAACACTGAAGCTTTCTTT. Translating gives CSSLDRQNTEAFF.

The chain combines TRBV7-2 with TRBJ1-6; 7 nucleotides line up with TRBD1. Germline CDR1 is SGHTA and CDR2 is FQGNSA. CDR3 length: 15 residues. The V gene end was trimmed by 7 bases and the J gene end by 10 bases; junction bases not matched to a gene: 13. CDR3 loop: CASNRARQGDSPLHF. DNA for the CDR3: TGTGCCAGCAACCGTGCCAGACAGGGTGACTCACCCCTCCACTTT.

This clone was detected many times. The rearrangement joins TRBV19 to TRBJ1-2, with a weak D call TRBD1 (6 bases). Germline lookup yields CDR1 LNHDA and CDR2 SQIVND (reference sequence). The CDR3 is 18 amino acids. Between the trimmed V and J ends, which lost 5 bases and 0 bases, there was a span of 22 bases. CDR3 coding DNA: TGTGCCAGTAGTCGCTGGACAGAAGGGAGATCAGCTAACTATGGCTACACCTTC. Encoded protein: CASSRWTEGRSANYGYTF.

This clone was picked up one time. The V and J genes are TRBV6-5 and TRBJ2-5; 8 nucleotides line up with TRBD2. The CDR3 is 16 residues long. V lost 4 bases, J lost 2 bases, and 9 bases stayed unmatched. Germline CDR1 is MNHEY and CDR2 is SVGAGI. For the CDR3, the DNA is TGTGCCAGCAGTTCCCAATGGCGGGGGGTACAAGAGACCCAGTACTTC. Protein sequence: CASSSQWRGVQETQYF.

This sequence joins TRBV5-1 and TRBJ1-4; TRBD1 might be the D (5 bases). CDR1 is SGHRS, CDR2 YFSETQ, per germline. Trimming removed 0 bases at V and 3 bases at J, with 12 bases between. The CDR3 spans 16 residues. The CDR3 spells CASSLGHGGSNEKLFF. The CDR3 DNA reads as TGCGCCAGCAGCTTGGGACACGGGGGGTCTAATGAAAAACTGTTTTTT.

Only a few counts were recorded for this clone. This sequence joins TRBV9 and TRBJ2-3; D uncertain. The CDR3 runs to 15 residues. Germline values: CDR1 SGDLS, CDR2 YYNGEE. The V and J ends lost 0 bases and 0 bases respectively, with 8 bases between them. The CDR3 region is CASSVAPESTDTQYF. CDR3 sequence (DNA): TGTGCCAGCAGCGTAGCCCCAGAGAGCACAGATACGCAGTATTTT. The full variable domain, in which reference TRBV9 and TRBJ2-3 provide the parts outside the CDR3, is DSGVTQTPKHLITATGQRVTLRCSPRSGDLSVYWYQQSLDQGLQFLIQYYNGEERAKGNILERFSAQQFPDLHSELNLSSLELGDSALYFCASSVAPESTDTQYFGPGTRLTVL.

CDR3: CATAREGGREQYF. The CDR3 coding sequence is TGTGCCACCGCCCGGGAAGGGGGCCGCGAGCAGTACTTC. The chain employs TRBV25-1 and TRBJ2-7, with 7 bases lining up with TRBD1. Germline CDR1 reads MGHDK; CDR2 reads SYGVNS. V was clipped by 10 bases and J by 6 bases; unmatched bases: 12. The CDR3 has 13 residues.

The CDR3 loop is CATRQGATGELFF. The CDR3 nucleotides are TGCGCCACTCGACAGGGGGCGACCGGGGAGCTGTTTTTT. The chain uses TRBV5-1 and TRBJ2-2; 10 bases are shared with TRBD1. After removal of 9 bases from V and 5 bases from J, the junction contained 4 bases not matched to a gene. The CDR3 loop spans 13 amino acids. The germline CDR1 and CDR2 sequences are SGHRS and YFSETQ.

The chain is built from TRBV5-1 and TRBJ2-2; a weak D match, TRBD2 (6 bases). V lost 4 bases, J lost 7 bases, and 17 bases lay in between. The length of the CDR3 is 15 residues. Germline V gene sequence: CDR1 SGHRS, CDR2 YFSETQ. The CDR3 protein is CASSPQEGGDGELFF. The CDR3 nucleotides are TGCGCCAGCAGCCCGCAGGAGGGTGGGGACGGGGAGCTGTTTTTT. Complete variable domain (other parts from reference TRBV5-1 and TRBJ2-2): KAGVTQTPRYLIKTRGQQVTLSCSPISGHRSVSWYQQTPGQGLQFLFEYFSETQRNKGNFPGRFSGRQFSNSRSEMNVSTLELGDSALYLCASSPQEGGDGELFFGEGSRLTVL.

This rearrangement joins TRBV19 to TRBJ2-1; D could derive from TRBD1 or TRBD2 (7 bases each). V lost 5 bases and J lost 5, with 22 bases in between. CDR1 LNHDA and CDR2 SQIVND come from the germline V gene (reference sequence). The CDR3 contains 17 residues. As DNA, the CDR3 is TGTGCCAGTAGTCGACAATGGGGGGGACAGTTTAACAATGAGCAGTTCTTC. Translating gives CASSRQWGGQFNNEQFF.

The chain carries TRBV5-5 and TRBJ1-2; D possibly corresponds to TRBD1 (6 bases). The CDR3 length is 14 residues. Trimming shortened V by 4 bases and J by 4 bases, and 14 bases separated the two germline ends. Germline loops: CDR1 SGHKS, CDR2 YYEKEE (reference sequence). The CDR3 sequence: CASSPGTRGYGYTF. The DNA for the CDR3 is TGTGCCAGCAGCCCGGGGACCAGGGGCTATGGCTACACCTTC.

The chain is built from TRBV7-3 and TRBJ1-1; D is uncertain. Looked up from germline, CDR1 is SGHTA and CDR2 is FQGTGA. The V gene lost 5 bases and the J gene lost 0 bases, with 10 bases spanning the gap. The CDR3 is 14 residues long. CDR3 sequence reads: CASSPGDMNTEAFF. The CDR3 coding sequence is TGTGCCAGCAGCCCTGGAGACATGAACACTGAAGCTTTCTTT.

This chain's CDR3 is CASREGGTNEKLFF. The CDR3 DNA reads TGTGCCAGCCGAGAGGGGGGCACCAATGAAAAACTGTTTTTT. The chain joins TRBV6-5 to TRBJ1-4, with D perhaps matching TRBD1 (6 bases). V lost 8 bases to trimming and J lost 5 bases, with 15 bases between them. Germline loops: CDR1 MNHEY, CDR2 SVGAGI. This CDR3 comprises 14 residues.

The V and J genes are TRBV19 and TRBJ2-6; no definite D call. Germline V gene sequence: CDR1 LNHDA, CDR2 SQIVND (reference sequence). Trimming pared 2 bases from V and 0 bases from J, leaving 17 bases between. The CDR3 is 19 amino acids. The CDR3 region is CASSISGVGLSSGANVLTF. The CDR3 DNA follows: TGTGCCAGTAGTATATCAGGAGTGGGTCTGTCCTCTGGGGCCAACGTCCTGACTTTC.

CDR3 sequence (DNA): TGTGCCTGGAGTGTACGGGGCAGTCTACATCAGCCCCAGCATTTT. Translation gives CAWSVRGSLHQPQHF. The chain couples TRBV30 to TRBJ1-5; a possible D gene is TRBD1 (5 bases). The CDR3 has 15 residues. Per the germline V gene, CDR1 is GTSNPN and CDR2 is SVGIG (reference sequence). Trimming took 0 bases from V and 5 from J, leaving 14 bases between them.

V is TRBV30 and J is TRBJ2-3, with 11 bases fitting TRBD1. CDR3 length: 16 amino acids. Trimming cost V 1 base and J 6 bases; bases outside gene matches: 9. Germline-derived CDR1 and CDR2 are GTSNPN and SVGIG (reference sequence). CDR3 DNA sequence: TGTGCCTGGAGTGCGGGACAGGGGGGTTTCAGTGATACGCAGTATTTT. Translated: CAWSAGQGGFSDTQYF. Full variable domain (rest looked up from reference TRBV30 and TRBJ2-3): SQTIHQWPATLVQPVGSPLSLECTVEGTSNPNLYWYRQAAGRGLQLLFYSVGIGQISSEVPQNLSASRPQDRQFILSSKKLLLSDSGFYLCAWSAGQGGFSDTQYFGPGTRLTVL.

The V call is TRBV9, the J call TRBJ2-5, with 9 nucleotides matching TRBD2. The trim removed 0 bases at V and 4 bases at J, leaving 7 bases unmatched. This CDR3 spans 16 amino acids. Germline V lookup: CDR1 SGDLS, CDR2 YYNGEE. This CDR3 reads CASSVAGAGGTETQYF. The CDR3 nucleotides read TGTGCCAGCAGCGTAGCTGGTGCGGGGGGGACAGAGACCCAGTACTTC.

The chain recombines TRBV7-8 with TRBJ2-7, with 8 nucleotides matching TRBD1. Germline CDR1 SGHVS, CDR2 FQNEAQ. The CDR3 runs to 14 residues. The V gene end was trimmed by 5 bases and the J gene end by 1 base; junction bases not matched to a gene: 4. CDR3 DNA: TGTGCCAGCAGCGTAGGACAGGGATCCTACGAGCAGTACTTC. Residues: CASSVGQGSYEQYF.